A single sample gave rise to the 6 T cell receptor beta chains below, sequenced in a study of shared clonotypes between healthy human individuals. Data came from immunoSEQ multiplex PCR; TCRdb stores just in-frame clones and leaves some out. Of a few hundred thousand clones in the sample, 70% to 80% were seen once. Sequencing input: PBMCs. Receptors originate from a woman aged 40 to 50 in good health. Some clones in this sample may be carry-over from other donors' samples.

The chain recombines TRBV30 with TRBJ2-3; D is uncertain. This CDR3 has 13 residues. V shed 4 bases and J shed 0 bases, with 8 bases lying between them. Germline loops: CDR1 GTSNPN, CDR2 SVGIG (reference sequence). The CDR3 DNA reads as TGTGCCTGGACTAAAACTAGCACAGATACGCAGTATTTT. It yields the protein CAWTKTSTDTQYF.

This clone was observed at least ten times. The chain combines TRBV9 with TRBJ2-7; D gene uncertain. V was cut by 4 bases and J by 0 bases, with 11 bases left in between. The germline V gene has CDR1 SGDLS and CDR2 YYNGEE. CDR3 length equals 14 residues. The CDR3 loop is CASSLRVDSYEQYF. The CDR3 region has the DNA TGTGCCAGCAGCTTAAGGGTAGACTCCTACGAGCAGTACTTC. Full variable domain (rest looked up from reference TRBV9 and TRBJ2-7): DSGVTQTPKHLITATGQRVTLRCSPRSGDLSVYWYQQSLDQGLQFLIQYYNGEERAKGNILERFSAQQFPDLHSELNLSSLELGDSALYFCASSLRVDSYEQYFGPGTRLTVT.

The chain has TRBV6-1 and TRBJ2-2; D unclear. The V and J ends lost 2 bases and 3 bases respectively, with 7 bases between them. The V gene's germline CDR1 is MNHNS and CDR2 SASEGT. The CDR3 contains 14 residues. CDR3 protein: CASSEFWHTGELFF. CDR3 nucleotides: TGTGCCAGCAGTGAATTCTGGCACACCGGGGAGCTGTTTTTT.

DNA for the CDR3: TGTGCCAGCTCACCACCGGGACTAGCGGGAGGAGTCGGGGAGCTGTTTTTT. Translating it yields CASSPPGLAGGVGELFF. The chain combines TRBV18 with TRBJ2-2, with 15 bases that match TRBD2. The V segment lost 0 bases and the J segment 7 bases; nucleotides outside the gene matches: 3. This CDR3 has 17 amino acids. Germline V gives CDR1 KGHSH, CDR2 LQKENI.

J is TRBJ2-2 and V is TRBV23-1, with 9 bases identical to TRBD1. TRBV23-1 is classed as an ORF, of uncertain function. J gave up 4 bases and V 2 bases, and 23 bases lay outside the gene matches. This CDR3 has 22 amino acids. CDR3 residues: CASSQNTIYTFNRGLCTGELFF. As DNA, the CDR3 is TGCGCCAGCAGTCAAAATACCATTTACACGTTTAACAGGGGGCTGTGCACCGGGGAGCTGTTTTTT.

The CDR3 loop reads CASSDTGHGGYTF. CDR3 DNA sequence: TGTGCCAGCAGCGATACAGGGCACGGCGGCTACACCTTC. The V call is TRBV7-8, the J call TRBJ1-2; possibly TRBD1 for D (6 bases). The CDR3 loop spans 13 amino acids. CDR1 SGHVS and CDR2 FQNEAQ come from the germline V gene. Trimming left V 5 bases short and J 8 bases short, with 15 bases between.